The subject of this entry is one TCR beta chain. Its antigen is unknown. The CDR3 is 13 amino acids. Looked up from germline, CDR1 is LNHDA and CDR2 is SQIVND (reference sequence). The ends were cut back, 6 bases at V and 2 bases at J, with 8 bases in the middle. The record originates from a study of shared clonotypes between healthy human individuals. Whole-study context: The plates for each donor numbered three CD4 naive, three CD4 memory, two CD8 naive and one CD8 memory.

Study findings and constraints: Sequencing depth was expected to affect clonotype sharing among donors. When naive CD4 clonotypes were compared across four donors, 4% to 5.5% were shared.

This was a deep-level run. Repertoires were generated with immunoSEQ multiplex PCR, while TCRdb's copy carries only in-frame clones and drops some. The table lists about 2 million clones, 85% to 95% of them singletons. The chain carries TRBV19 and TRBJ1-5; weak D call: TRBD1 (6 bases). This TCR came from a man between 18 and 29 years old in good health. Material: naive CD4+ T cells sorted from blood. Subset specified: CD45RA+ positively selected. The CDR3 DNA reads as TGTGCCAGTAGAAAGGGGGGCAATCAGCCCCAGCATTTT. This sequence encodes CASRKGGNQPQHF.